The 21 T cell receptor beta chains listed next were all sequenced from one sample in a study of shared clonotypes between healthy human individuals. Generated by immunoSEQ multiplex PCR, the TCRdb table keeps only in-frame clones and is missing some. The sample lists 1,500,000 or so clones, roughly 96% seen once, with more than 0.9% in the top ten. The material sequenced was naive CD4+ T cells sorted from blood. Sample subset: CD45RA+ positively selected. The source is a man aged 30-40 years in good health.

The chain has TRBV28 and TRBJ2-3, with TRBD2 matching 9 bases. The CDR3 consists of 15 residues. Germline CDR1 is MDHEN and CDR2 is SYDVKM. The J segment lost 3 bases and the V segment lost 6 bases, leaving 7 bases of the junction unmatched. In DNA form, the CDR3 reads TGTGCCAGCAGGGATCACAGCGGGGGGACAGATACGCAGTATTTT. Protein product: CASRDHSGGTDTQYF.

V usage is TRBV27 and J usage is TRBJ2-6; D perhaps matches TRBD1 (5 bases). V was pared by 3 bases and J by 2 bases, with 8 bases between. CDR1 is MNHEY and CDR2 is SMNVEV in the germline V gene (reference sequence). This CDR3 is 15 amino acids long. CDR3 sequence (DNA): TGTGCCAGCAGTTTTTCGACAGCTGGGGCCAACGTCCTGACTTTC. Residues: CASSFSTAGANVLTF.

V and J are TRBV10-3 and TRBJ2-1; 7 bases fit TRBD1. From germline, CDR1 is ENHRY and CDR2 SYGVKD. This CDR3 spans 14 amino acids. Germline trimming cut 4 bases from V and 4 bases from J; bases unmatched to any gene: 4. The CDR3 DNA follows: TGTGCCATCAGTGTTCAGGGGGTATACAATGAGCAGTTCTTC. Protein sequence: CAISVQGVYNEQFF.

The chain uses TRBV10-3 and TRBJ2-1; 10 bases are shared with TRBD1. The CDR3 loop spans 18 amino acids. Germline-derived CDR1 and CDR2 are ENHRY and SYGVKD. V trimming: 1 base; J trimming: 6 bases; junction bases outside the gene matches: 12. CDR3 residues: CAISEFITGTGVGNEQFF. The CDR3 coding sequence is TGTGCCATCAGTGAGTTTATTACCGGGACAGGGGTCGGCAATGAGCAGTTCTTC.

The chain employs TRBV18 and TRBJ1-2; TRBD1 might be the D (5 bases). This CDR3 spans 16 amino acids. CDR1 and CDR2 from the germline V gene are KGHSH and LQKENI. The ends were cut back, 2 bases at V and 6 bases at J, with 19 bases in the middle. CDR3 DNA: TGTGCCAGCTCACCAGGGGCGGCGCTACGGTGGGATGGCTACACCTTC. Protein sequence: CASSPGAALRWDGYTF.

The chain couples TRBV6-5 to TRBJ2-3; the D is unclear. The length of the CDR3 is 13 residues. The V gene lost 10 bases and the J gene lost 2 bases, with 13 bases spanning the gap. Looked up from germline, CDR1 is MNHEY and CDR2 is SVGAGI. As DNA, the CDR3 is TGTGCCATTGCTACTGCTGACACAGATACGCAGTATTTT. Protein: CAIATADTDTQYF.

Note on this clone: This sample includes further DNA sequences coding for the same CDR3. As DNA, the CDR3 is TGTGCCAGCAGCCCGGGGCAGCAAGAGACCCAGTACTTC. As protein: CASSPGQQETQYF. The chain couples TRBV7-3 to TRBJ2-5; D tentatively fits TRBD1 or TRBD2 (5 bases each). From germline, CDR1 is SGHTA and CDR2 FQGTGA. CDR3 length equals 13 residues. V was trimmed by 5 bases and J by 2 bases, leaving 9 bases between them. Using reference TRBV7-3 and TRBJ2-5 for the parts outside the CDR3, the full variable domain is GAGVSQTPSNKVTEKGKYVELRCDPISGHTALYWYRQSLGQGPEFLIYFQGTGAADDSGLPNDRFFAVRPEGSVSTLKIQRTERGDSAVYLCASSPGQQETQYFGPGTRLLVL.

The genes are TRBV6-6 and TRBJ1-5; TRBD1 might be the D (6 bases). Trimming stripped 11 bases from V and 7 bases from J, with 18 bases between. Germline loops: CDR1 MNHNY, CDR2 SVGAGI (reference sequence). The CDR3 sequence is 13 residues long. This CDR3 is CAARGTLGQPQHF. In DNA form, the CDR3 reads TGTGCCGCCAGGGGCACCCTGGGGCAGCCCCAGCATTTT.

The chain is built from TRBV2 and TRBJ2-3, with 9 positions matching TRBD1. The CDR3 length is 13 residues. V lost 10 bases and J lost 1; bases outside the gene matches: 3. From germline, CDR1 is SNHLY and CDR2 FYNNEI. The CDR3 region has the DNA TGTGCCAACCGGACAGGGGGCACAGATACGCAGTATTTT. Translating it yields CANRTGGTDTQYF.

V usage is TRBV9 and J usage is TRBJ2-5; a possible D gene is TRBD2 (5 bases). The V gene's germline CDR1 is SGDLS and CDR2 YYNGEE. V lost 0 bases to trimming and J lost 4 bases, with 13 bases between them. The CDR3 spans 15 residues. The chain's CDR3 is CASSVGLLRAETQYF. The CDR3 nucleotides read TGTGCCAGCAGCGTAGGACTACTGCGGGCAGAGACCCAGTACTTC.

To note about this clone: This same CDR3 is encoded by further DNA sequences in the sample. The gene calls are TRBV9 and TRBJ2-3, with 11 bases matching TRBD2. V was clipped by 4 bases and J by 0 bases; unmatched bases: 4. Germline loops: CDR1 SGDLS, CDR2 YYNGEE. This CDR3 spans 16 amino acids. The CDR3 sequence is CASSKTSGASTDTQYF. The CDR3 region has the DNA TGTGCCAGCAGCAAGACTAGCGGGGCTAGCACAGATACGCAGTATTTT.

CDR3 coding DNA: TGTGCCAGCAGCCAAGGGTTTGTACTAGCTAATTACGAGCAGTACTTC. This translates into CASSQGFVLANYEQYF. J is TRBJ2-7 and V is TRBV14, with D possibly being TRBD2 (6 bases). Germline V gives CDR1 SGHDN, CDR2 FVKESK. The CDR3 extends over 16 amino acids. Between the trimmed V and J ends, which lost 1 base and 4 bases, there was a span of 17 bases.

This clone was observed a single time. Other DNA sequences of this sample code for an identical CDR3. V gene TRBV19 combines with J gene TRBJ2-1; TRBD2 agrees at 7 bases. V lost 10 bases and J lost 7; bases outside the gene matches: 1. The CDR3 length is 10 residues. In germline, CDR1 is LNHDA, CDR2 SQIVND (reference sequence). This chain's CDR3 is CATGRNEQFF. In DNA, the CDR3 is TGTGCCACCGGGAGGAATGAGCAGTTCTTC.

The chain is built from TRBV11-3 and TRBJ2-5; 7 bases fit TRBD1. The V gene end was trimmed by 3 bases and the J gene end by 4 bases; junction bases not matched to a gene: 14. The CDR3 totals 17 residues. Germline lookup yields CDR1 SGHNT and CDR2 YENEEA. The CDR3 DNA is TGTGCCAGCAGCTTGGGCACAGGGGCCCACTTGAGAGAGACCCAGTACTTC. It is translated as CASSLGTGAHLRETQYF.

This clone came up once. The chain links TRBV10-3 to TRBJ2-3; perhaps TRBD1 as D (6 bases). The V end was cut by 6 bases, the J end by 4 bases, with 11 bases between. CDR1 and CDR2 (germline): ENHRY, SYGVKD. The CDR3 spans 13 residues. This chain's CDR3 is CAIRKQGPDTQYF. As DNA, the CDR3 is TGTGCCATCAGGAAACAGGGACCAGATACGCAGTATTTT.

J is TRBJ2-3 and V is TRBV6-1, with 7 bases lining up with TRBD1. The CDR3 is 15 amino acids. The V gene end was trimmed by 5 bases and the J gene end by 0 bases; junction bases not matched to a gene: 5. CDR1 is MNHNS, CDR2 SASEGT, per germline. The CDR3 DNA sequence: TGTGCCAGCAGTCCCTTGGACAGGAGCACAGATACGCAGTATTTT. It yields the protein CASSPLDRSTDTQYF.

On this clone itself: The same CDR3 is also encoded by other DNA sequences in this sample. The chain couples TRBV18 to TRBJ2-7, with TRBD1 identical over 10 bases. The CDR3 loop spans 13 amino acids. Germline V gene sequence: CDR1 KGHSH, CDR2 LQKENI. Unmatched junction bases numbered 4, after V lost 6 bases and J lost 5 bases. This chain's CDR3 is CASSPGTGDEQYF. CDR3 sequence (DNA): TGTGCCAGCTCTCCAGGGACAGGGGACGAGCAGTACTTC.

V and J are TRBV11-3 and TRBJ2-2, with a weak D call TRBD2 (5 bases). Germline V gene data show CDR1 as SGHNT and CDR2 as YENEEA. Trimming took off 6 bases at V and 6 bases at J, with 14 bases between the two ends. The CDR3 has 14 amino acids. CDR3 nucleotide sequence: TGTGCCAGCAGTCTTGACTACGCGGCCGGGGAGCTGTTTTTT. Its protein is CASSLDYAAGELFF.

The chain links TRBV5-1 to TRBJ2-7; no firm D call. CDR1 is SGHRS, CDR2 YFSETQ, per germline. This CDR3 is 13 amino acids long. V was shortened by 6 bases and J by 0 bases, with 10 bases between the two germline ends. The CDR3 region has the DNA TGCGCCAGCAAAACTGGGTTCTCCTACGAGCAGTACTTC. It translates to CASKTGFSYEQYF.

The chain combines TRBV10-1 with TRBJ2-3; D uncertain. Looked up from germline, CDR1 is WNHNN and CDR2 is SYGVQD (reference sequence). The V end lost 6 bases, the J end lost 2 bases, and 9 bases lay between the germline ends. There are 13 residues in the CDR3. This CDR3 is CASSADYTDTQYF. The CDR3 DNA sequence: TGCGCCAGCAGCGCCGATTACACAGATACGCAGTATTTT.

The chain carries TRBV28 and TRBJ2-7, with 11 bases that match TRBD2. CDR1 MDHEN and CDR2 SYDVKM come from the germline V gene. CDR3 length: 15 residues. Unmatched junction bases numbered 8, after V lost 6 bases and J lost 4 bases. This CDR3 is CASSLLAGVLYEQYF. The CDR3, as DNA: TGTGCCAGCAGCCTACTAGCGGGAGTGTTGTACGAGCAGTACTTC.